This entry is about one T cell receptor (beta chain). Original processing methods: Amplification from reference gene primers served as the basis for estimated nucleated cell counts. Repertoires were generated with immunoSEQ multiplex PCR, while TCRdb's copy carries only in-frame clones and drops some. The DNA gave D and trimming, while V, J and clone size come from that table. The table records about 160,000 clones, over 85% of them present only once. The sample belongs to a study of blood T cell repertoires in COVID-19. Study context: Donors in the United States, Italy and Spain gave samples during acute or convalescent COVID-19. The analysed material was cDNA or gDNA that came from T cells, B-cell-depleted T cells, or PBMCs.

Trimming pared 3 bases from V and 9 bases from J, leaving 12 bases between. This CDR3 is 12 amino acids long. Germline lookup yields CDR1 SQVTM and CDR2 ANQGSEA. The rearrangement joins TRBV29-1 to TRBJ2-1, with D tentatively TRBD1 (6 bases). This clonotype originated in a woman aged 50 to 60 with acute or convalescent COVID-19. Sequenced material: peripheral blood. CDR3 nucleotide sequence: TGCAGCGTTGAGATACAGGGATCTGAGCAGTTCTTC. Its protein product is CSVEIQGSEQFF.